This T cell receptor beta chain derives from a study of response to subunit inactivated influenza vaccine. Study-wide findings and caveats: Authors suggested each seasonal influenza vaccination recruits few new T cells.

TCRdb passed the RT-PCR reads through MiXCR, listing each CDR3 protein once. The sample has hundreds of thousands of distinct CDR3 sequences, 25% seen once; the top ten hold approximately 2%. Concerning this clonotype: Its cognate antigen is unknown.

From germline, CDR1 is GTSNPN and CDR2 SVGIG (reference sequence). This CDR3 spans 11 amino acids. The V and J ends lost 5 bases and 8 bases respectively, with 12 bases between them. Material: CD4+ T cells sorted from PBMCs, obtained around 5 days after vaccination. The receptor comes from a man aged 45-60 years who received an inactivated influenza vaccine. The rearrangement joins TRBV30 to TRBJ1-1; D is ambiguous. CDR3 loop: CAWARAREAFF. The DNA of the CDR3 is TGTGCCTGGGCTCGGGCCAGGGAAGCTTTCTTT. Supplemented by reference TRBV30 and TRBJ1-1, the full variable domain reads SQTIHQWPATLVQPVGSPLSLECTVEGTSNPNLYWYRQAAGRGLQLLFYSVGIGQISSEVPQNLSASRPQDRQFILSSKKLLLSDSGFYLCAWARAREAFFGQGTRLTVV.